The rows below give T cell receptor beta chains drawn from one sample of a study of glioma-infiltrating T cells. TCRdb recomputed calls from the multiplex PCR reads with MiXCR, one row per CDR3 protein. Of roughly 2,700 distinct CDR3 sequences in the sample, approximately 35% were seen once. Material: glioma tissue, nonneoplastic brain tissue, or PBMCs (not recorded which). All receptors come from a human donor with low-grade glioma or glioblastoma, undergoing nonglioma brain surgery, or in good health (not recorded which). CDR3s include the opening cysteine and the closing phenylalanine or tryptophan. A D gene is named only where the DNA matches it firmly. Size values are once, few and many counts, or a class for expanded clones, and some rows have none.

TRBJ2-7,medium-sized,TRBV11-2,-,CASSLSAGNYEQYF,TGTGCCAGCAGCTTAAGTGCAGGAAACTACGAGCAGTACTTC
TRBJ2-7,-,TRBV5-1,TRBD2,CASSSSFLTGTSLPQEQYF,TGCGCCAGCTCCTCATCCTTTCTTACCGGGACTAGTCTCCCTCAAGAGCAGTACTTC
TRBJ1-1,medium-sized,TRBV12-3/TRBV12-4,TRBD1,CASSDGTGSTEAFF,TGTGCCAGCAGCGACGGGACAGGCAGCACTGAAGCTTTCTTT
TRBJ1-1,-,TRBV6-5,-,CSRSYSWNTASFF,TGTTCCCGAAGTTACTCATGGAACACTGCCTCTTTCTTT
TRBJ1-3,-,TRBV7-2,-,CASAPGASGNTIYF,TGTGCCAGCGCTCCTGGGGCGTCCGGAAACACCATATATTTT
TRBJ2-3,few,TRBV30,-,CAWSVRGADTKYF,TGTGCCTGGAGTGTACGCGGAGCAGATACGAAGTATTTT
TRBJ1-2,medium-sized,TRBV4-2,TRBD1,CASSQEGQLKGYTF,TGTGCCAGCAGCCAAGAGGGACAGCTCAAAGGCTACACCTTC
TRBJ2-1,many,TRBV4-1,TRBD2,CASSQDYSGGFNEQFF,TGCGCCAGCAGCCAAGATTATAGCGGGGGGTTCAATGAGCAGTTCTTC
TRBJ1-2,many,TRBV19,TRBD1,CASSDPGTANYGYTF,TGTGCCAGTAGTGACCCAGGGACAGCTAACTATGGCTACACCTTC
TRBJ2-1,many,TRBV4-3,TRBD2,CASSQKGLASGGAKNEQFF,TGCGCCAGCAGCCAAAAGGGTTTGGCTAGCGGGGGGGCCAAGAATGAGCAGTTCTTC
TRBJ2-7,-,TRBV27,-,CASWVTRKGEEQYF,TGTGCCAGCTGGGTGACCCGGAAAGGAGAAGAGCAGTACTTC
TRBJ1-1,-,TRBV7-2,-,CASSFQRNTEAFF,TGTGCCAGCAGCTTCCAGAGGAACACTGAAGCTTTCTTT
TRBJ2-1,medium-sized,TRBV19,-,CASRTAGGFHEQFF,TGTGCCAGTAGGACGGCAGGGGGGTTTCATGAGCAGTTCTTC
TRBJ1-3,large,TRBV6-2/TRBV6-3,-,CASSTQGTPRNTIYF,TGTGCCAGCAGTACCCAAGGGACTCCAAGAAACACCATATATTTT
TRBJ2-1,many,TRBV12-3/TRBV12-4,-,CASRPWWEDNEQFF,TGTGCCAGCAGACCCTGGTGGGAAGACAATGAGCAGTTCTTC
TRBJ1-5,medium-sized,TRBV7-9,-,CASSGGGGSNQPQHF,TGTGCCAGCAGCGGGGGGGGGGGGAGCAATCAGCCCCAGCATTTT
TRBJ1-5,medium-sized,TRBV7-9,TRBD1,CASSPGGGNQPQHF,TGTGCCAGCAGCCCAGGGGGCGGGAATCAGCCCCAGCATTTT
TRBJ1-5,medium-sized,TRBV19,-,CATSTSWHQPQHF,TGTGCCACGAGCACCAGCTGGCATCAGCCCCAGCATTTT
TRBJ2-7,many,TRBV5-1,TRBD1,CASSLGDRVAYEQYF,TGCGCCAGCAGCTTGGGGGACAGGGTAGCCTACGAGCAGTACTTC
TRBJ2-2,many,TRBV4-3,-,CASSQDGSNTGELFF,TGCGCCAGCAGCCAAGATGGGTCGAACACCGGGGAGCTGTTTTTT
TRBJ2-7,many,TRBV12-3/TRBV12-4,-,CASSGQTAYEQYF,TGTGCCAGCAGTGGACAGACTGCTTACGAGCAGTACTTC
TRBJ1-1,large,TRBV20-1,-,CSARVPGTTEAFF,TGCAGTGCTAGAGTTCCGGGGACCACTGAAGCTTTCTTT
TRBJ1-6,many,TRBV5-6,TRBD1,CASSRRGQGQSPLHF,TGTGCCAGCAGCCGCAGGGGACAGGGGCAATCACCCCTCCACTTT
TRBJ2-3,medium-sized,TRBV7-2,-,CASSRLQGSSGTDTQYF,TGTGCCAGCAGCCGCCTCCAGGGGTCAAGCGGCACAGATACGCAGTATTTT
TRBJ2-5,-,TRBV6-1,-,CASRGEGSAETQYF,TGTGCCAGCAGGGGGGAAGGGTCGGCAGAGACCCAGTACTTC
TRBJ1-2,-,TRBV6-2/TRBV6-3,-,CASSSGEVYGYTF,TGTGCCAGCAGTTCCGGGGAAGTCTATGGATACACCTTC
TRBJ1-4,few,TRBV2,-,CASSEPGRATEKLFF,TGTGCCAGCAGTGAACCTGGCAGGGCGACTGAAAAACTGTTTTTT
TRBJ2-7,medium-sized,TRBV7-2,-,CASSLGGGDGAYEQYF,TGTGCCAGCAGCTTAGGAGGGGGGGACGGAGCCTACGAGCAGTACTTC
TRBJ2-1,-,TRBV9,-,CASSIIANFGDEQFF,TGTGCCAGCAGCATAATCGCCAACTTCGGGGATGAGCAGTTCTTC
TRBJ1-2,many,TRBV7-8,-,CASSLEAGSTNYGYTF,TGTGCCAGCAGCTTAGAGGCAGGGTCAACGAACTATGGCTACACCTTC
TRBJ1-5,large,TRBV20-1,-,CSARPDRSTYQPQHF,TGCAGTGCTAGACCCGACAGGTCCACTTACCAGCCCCAGCATTTT
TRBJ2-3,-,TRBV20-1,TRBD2,CSAKDYSGVNTDKQCF,TGCAGTGCTAAAGATTACAGCGGGGTTAACACAGATAAGCAGTGTTTT
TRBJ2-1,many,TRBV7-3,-,CASSRDANEQFF,TGTGCCAGCAGCAGGGACGCGAATGAGCAGTTCTTC
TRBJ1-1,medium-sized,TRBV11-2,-,CASSFVGWAEAFF,TGTGCCAGCAGCTTTGTGGGCTGGGCTGAAGCTTTCTTT
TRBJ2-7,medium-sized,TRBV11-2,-,CASSLASLEQYF,TGTGCCAGCAGCTTGGCCTCTCTAGAGCAGTACTTC
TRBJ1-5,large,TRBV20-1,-,CSARDSAGTGLPQHF,TGCAGTGCTAGGGACAGCGCCGGGACTGGGCTGCCCCAGCATTTT
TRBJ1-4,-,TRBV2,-,CASSPESGGEKLFF,TGTGCCAGCAGCCCCGAGTCGGGGGGCGAAAAACTGTTTTTT
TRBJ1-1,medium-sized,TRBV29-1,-,CSVANGGTEAFF,TGCAGCGTTGCGAACGGAGGGACTGAAGCTTTCTTT
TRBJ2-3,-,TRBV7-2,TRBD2,CASSLLAGYTDTQYF,TGTGCCAGCAGCCTCCTAGCGGGGTACACAGATACGCAGTATTTT
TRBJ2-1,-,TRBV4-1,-,CASSQIVYHEQFF,TGCGCCAGCAGCCAGATAGTTTATCATGAGCAATTCTTC
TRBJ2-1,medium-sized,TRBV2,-,CASSEGGPLQFF,TGTGCCAGCAGTGAGGGGGGGCCGTTGCAGTTCTTC
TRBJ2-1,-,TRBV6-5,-,CAGSYTPCYNQQFF,TGTGCCGGCAGTTATACTCCGTGCTACAATCAGCAGTTCTTC
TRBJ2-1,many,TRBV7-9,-,CASSPLSAPKYNEQFF,TGTGCCAGCAGCCCTCTTTCTGCACCAAAGTACAATGAGCAGTTCTTC
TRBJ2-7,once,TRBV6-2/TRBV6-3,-,CSSIYGWYDQYF,TGTTCCAGCATTTACGGGTGGTACGATCAGTACTTC
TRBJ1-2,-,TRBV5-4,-,CASSLSGGSAYTF,TGTGCCAGCAGCTTATCGGGGGGCAGTGCCTACACCTTC
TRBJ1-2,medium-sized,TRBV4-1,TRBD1,CASSQGNRGINYGYTF,TGCGCCAGCAGCCAAGGAAACAGGGGTATCAACTATGGCTACACCTTC
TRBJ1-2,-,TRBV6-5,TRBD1,CASSYSRTGTNYGYTF,TGTGCCAGCAGTTACTCTAGGACAGGGACCAACTATGGCTACACCTTC
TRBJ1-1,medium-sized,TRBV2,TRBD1,CASSADRDTEAFF,TGTGCCAGCAGCGCCGACAGGGATACTGAAGCTTTCTTT
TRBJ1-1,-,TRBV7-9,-,CASSLEGSRATKAFF,TGTGCCAGCAGCTTAGAGGGCAGTAGGGCCACTAAAGCTTTCTTT
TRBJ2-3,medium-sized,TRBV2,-,CASHSPLRGLTDTQYF,TGTGCCAGCCATTCTCCCCTTCGTGGGCTCACAGATACGCAGTATTTT
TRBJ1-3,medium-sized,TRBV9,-,CASSAVNPSGNTIYF,TGTGCCAGCAGCGCCGTCAACCCCTCTGGAAACACCATATATTTT
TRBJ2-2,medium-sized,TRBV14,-,CASSKLDVGGSAGELFF,TGTGCCAGCAGCAAACTGGACGTCGGAGGGTCCGCCGGGGAGCTGTTTTTT
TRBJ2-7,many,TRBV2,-,CASAWDSEQYF,TGTGCCAGTGCCTGGGACTCCGAGCAGTACTTC
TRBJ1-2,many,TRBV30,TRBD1,CAWSPQGVGGYGYTF,TGTGCCTGGAGTCCACAGGGGGTCGGAGGCTATGGCTACACCTTC
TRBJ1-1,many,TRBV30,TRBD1,CAWSGWRGGVYRANTEAFF,TGTGCCTGGAGCGGGTGGAGAGGGGGCGTTTATCGGGCGAACACTGAAGCTTTCTTT
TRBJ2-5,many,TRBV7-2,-,CAGSLAMEQETQYF,TGTGCCGGCAGCTTAGCAATGGAGCAAGAGACCCAGTACTTC